This TCR beta chain derives from a study of blood T cell repertoires in COVID-19. Study information: Samples of COVID-19 (acute and convalescent) were obtained from the United States, Italy and Spain. PBMCs, B-cell-depleted T cells, or T cells were the source of the cDNA or gDNA that made up the material.

Original handling: Estimation of nucleated cell counts was performed using reference gene primer amplification. Profiling relied on immunoSEQ multiplex PCR, and the TCRdb table lists in-frame clones only, not all of them. V and J calls and clone size are copied from that table; D and trimming were computed from the DNA. In the table there are about 110,000 clones, 84% of which are singletons. The clonotype originates from a woman of 80 years or more with active or convalescent COVID-19. Sequenced: peripheral blood.

This CDR3 is CASSPLLGRTETQYF. The CDR3 DNA follows: TGTGCCAGCAGCCCCCTTTTGGGCAGAACAGAGACCCAGTACTTC. The chain joins TRBV14 to TRBJ2-5; D is uncertain. The CDR3 consists of 15 residues. With 4 bases removed from V and 4 bases from J, the gap between germline ends came to 16 bases. Germline-derived CDR1 and CDR2 are SGHDN and FVKESK.